These 6 T cell receptor beta chains were sequenced from one sample in a study of post-analysis software for immune sequencing data. Findings and caveats of the study: Roughly five TRBV segments, including TRBV5-6, TRBV5-1 and TRBV20-1, were more frequent in patients than controls.

These TCRs' antigens remain unknown. Unique molecular identifiers had been added to the TCR beta cDNA libraries. TCRdb called the PCR reads again in MiXCR, with one record for every CDR3 protein. The sample shows 380,000 or so distinct CDR3 sequences, about a third of them seen only once. Material for sequencing was blood. All receptors derive from a girl aged 5 to 17 with multiple sclerosis.

The sample holds one count of this clonotype. The V call is TRBV12-3 or TRBV12-4, the J call TRBJ2-1; D is unresolved. This CDR3 has 13 amino acids. The V and J ends lost 7 bases and 8 bases respectively, with 15 bases between them. The CDR3 loop is CASNDTPGHEQFF. CDR3 DNA: TGTGCCAGCAACGACACCCCTGGCCATGAGCAGTTCTTC.

The rearrangement joins TRBV7-3 to TRBJ2-3, with D hard to call. Germline values: CDR1 SGHTA, CDR2 FQGTGA. There are 15 residues in the CDR3. The germline V and J ends were trimmed by 4 bases and 3 bases, with 14 bases remaining between them. This chain's CDR3 is CASSSAVALTDTQYF. As DNA, the CDR3 is TGTGCCAGCAGCTCCGCCGTGGCCCTTACAGATACGCAGTATTTT.

The gene calls are TRBV5-1 and TRBJ2-1, with a possible D match to TRBD2 (5 bases). Trimming pared 0 bases from V and 4 bases from J, leaving 14 bases between. Germline assignment: CDR1 SGHRS and CDR2 YFSETQ. This CDR3 has 16 residues. CDR3 protein: CASSLGERLLYNEQFF. The CDR3 DNA is TGCGCCAGCAGCTTGGGGGAGCGGCTCTTATACAATGAGCAGTTCTTC.

This clonotype appeared many times. This chain joins TRBV2 and TRBJ2-1; TRBD1 might be the D (6 bases). V was cut by 6 bases and J by 1 base, with 7 bases left in between. CDR3 size: 13 residues. Per the germline V gene, CDR1 is SNHLY and CDR2 is FYNNEI. CDR3 sequence (DNA): TGTGCCAGCAGGGACAGTTCCTACAATGAGCAGTTCTTC. Protein: CASRDSSYNEQFF.

This clonotype was recorded a few times. The chain combines TRBV27 with TRBJ2-3; TRBD2 matches 7 bases. The trim removed 6 bases at V and 6 bases at J, leaving 6 bases unmatched. This CDR3 has 13 residues. Germline-derived CDR1 and CDR2 are MNHEY and SMNVEV (reference sequence). The DNA for the CDR3 is TGTGCCAGCAGCTACGGGGGGACGGATACGCAGTATTTT. It yields the protein CASSYGGTDTQYF.

The chain employs TRBV5-6 and TRBJ2-5, with a weak D call TRBD2 (5 bases). Germline assignment: CDR1 SGHDT and CDR2 YYEEEE. This CDR3 has 14 residues. The V and J ends lost 5 bases and 2 bases respectively, with 13 bases between them. In DNA form, the CDR3 reads TGTGCCAGCAGTATGCGGGCTGGGCAAGAGACCCAGTACTTC. It translates to CASSMRAGQETQYF.